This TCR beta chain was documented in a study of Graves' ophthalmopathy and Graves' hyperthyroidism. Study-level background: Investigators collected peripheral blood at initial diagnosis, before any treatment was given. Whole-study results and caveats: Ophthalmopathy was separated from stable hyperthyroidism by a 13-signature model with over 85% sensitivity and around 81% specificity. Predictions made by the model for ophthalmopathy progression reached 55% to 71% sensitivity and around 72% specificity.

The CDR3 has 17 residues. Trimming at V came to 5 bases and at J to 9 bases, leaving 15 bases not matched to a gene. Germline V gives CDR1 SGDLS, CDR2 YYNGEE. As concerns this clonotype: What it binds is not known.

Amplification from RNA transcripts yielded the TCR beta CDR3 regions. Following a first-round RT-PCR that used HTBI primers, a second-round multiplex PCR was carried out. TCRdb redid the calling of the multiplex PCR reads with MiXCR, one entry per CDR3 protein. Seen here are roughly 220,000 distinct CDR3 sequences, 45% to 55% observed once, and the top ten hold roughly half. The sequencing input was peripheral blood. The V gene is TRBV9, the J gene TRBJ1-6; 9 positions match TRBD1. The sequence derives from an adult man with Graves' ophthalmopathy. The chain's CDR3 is CASSDEGRTGVSSPLHF. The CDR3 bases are TGTGCCAGCAGTGACGAGGGACGGACAGGGGTTAGTTCACCCCTCCACTTT.